The rows below give T cell receptor beta chains drawn from one sample of a study of CD8+CD57+ T cells in acquired aplastic anemia. TCRdb reprocessed the reads with MiXCR, giving one entry per CDR3 protein. The sample includes about 400,000 distinct CDR3 sequences, 60% to 80% of them seen just once. The sample comprised sorted CD4+, CD8+, or CD8+CD57+ T cells (not recorded which) from PBMCs. These receptors all come from a human donor in good health, serving as a control. Both conserved end residues are part of each CDR3. The order of the fields is CDR3 DNA, CDR3 protein, J gene, clone size, V gene, D gene. A D gene is named only where the DNA matches it firmly. The size field is filled for only some rows; it gives once, few, many or a size class.

cdr3_nt: TGCAGTGCTAGACTAGCGGGGAGCTACGAGCAGTACTTC
cdr3_aa: CSARLAGSYEQYF
j_call: TRBJ2-7
clone_size: -
v_call: TRBV20-1
d_call: TRBD2

cdr3_nt: TGTGCCAGCAGCCCCTTCAGTGTCTACGAGCAGTACTTC
cdr3_aa: CASSPFSVYEQYF
j_call: TRBJ2-7
clone_size: -
v_call: TRBV7-9
d_call: -

cdr3_nt: TGTGCCAGTACCACTGAACATACAGGGGATGGAAACACCATATATTTT
cdr3_aa: CASTTEHTGDGNTIYF
j_call: TRBJ1-3
clone_size: once
v_call: TRBV19
d_call: TRBD1

cdr3_nt: TGCGCCAGCAGCCAGACGCACGGGCGGCGGGCTGAAGCTTTCTTT
cdr3_aa: CASSQTHGRRAEAFF
j_call: TRBJ1-1
clone_size: -
v_call: TRBV4-3
d_call: -

cdr3_nt: TGCGCCAGCAGCTCCAACCTTGGGACAGGGGAGGAGACCCAGTACTTC
cdr3_aa: CASSSNLGTGEETQYF
j_call: TRBJ2-5
clone_size: many
v_call: TRBV5-1
d_call: TRBD1

cdr3_nt: TGTGCCAGCAGCGCCGCGGGGAGGGCCGAAGTTAATAAGCAGTTCTTC
cdr3_aa: CASSAAGRAEVNKQFF
j_call: TRBJ2-1
clone_size: -
v_call: TRBV9
d_call: TRBD2

cdr3_nt: TGTGCCACCAGCAGGGGACAGCGATACAACACTGAAGCTTTCTTT
cdr3_aa: CATSRGQRYNTEAFF
j_call: TRBJ1-1
clone_size: few
v_call: TRBV15
d_call: TRBD1

cdr3_nt: TGTGCCACCACGACAGGGGGTCTGGAGACCCAGTACTTC
cdr3_aa: CATTTGGLETQYF
j_call: TRBJ2-5
clone_size: many
v_call: TRBV19
d_call: TRBD1

cdr3_nt: TGTGCCAGCAGCCAAGCGCGCAGCGCCCATGAGCAGTTCTTC
cdr3_aa: CASSQARSAHEQFF
j_call: TRBJ2-1
clone_size: many
v_call: TRBV4-2
d_call: -

cdr3_nt: TGTGCCAGTACCCCAGAGGATACGCAGGCTGGAAACACCATATATTTT
cdr3_aa: CASTPEDTQAGNTIYF
j_call: TRBJ1-3
clone_size: -
v_call: TRBV19
d_call: -

cdr3_nt: TGTGCCAGCAGCTTCACTCTACGACGGACCTATGGCTACACCTTC
cdr3_aa: CASSFTLRRTYGYTF
j_call: TRBJ1-2
clone_size: few
v_call: TRBV5-5
d_call: -

cdr3_nt: TGTGCCAGCAGCTTAGAAGGGTTAGAGACCCAGTACTTC
cdr3_aa: CASSLEGLETQYF
j_call: TRBJ2-5
clone_size: many
v_call: TRBV11-2
d_call: -

cdr3_nt: TGTGCCACCAGTGATTCCAGGACAGGGAACTATGGCTACACCTTC
cdr3_aa: CATSDSRTGNYGYTF
j_call: TRBJ1-2
clone_size: -
v_call: TRBV24-1
d_call: TRBD1

cdr3_nt: TGCAGTGCTAGATCAGCCACCTCTCAAAACACCATATATTTT
cdr3_aa: CSARSATSQNTIYF
j_call: TRBJ1-3
clone_size: -
v_call: TRBV20-1
d_call: -

cdr3_nt: TGTGCCAGCAGACCAAGGGACAGGCGGGGGGCCTACAATGAGCAGTTCTTC
cdr3_aa: CASRPRDRRGAYNEQFF
j_call: TRBJ2-1
clone_size: -
v_call: TRBV6-2/TRBV6-3
d_call: -

cdr3_nt: TGTGCCAGCAGCGTAGGGACAGGGGAGAGCGAAGCTTTCTTT
cdr3_aa: CASSVGTGESEAFF
j_call: TRBJ1-1
clone_size: -
v_call: TRBV9
d_call: TRBD1

cdr3_nt: TGTGCCAGCAGAGGAGGAACAGATACGCAGTATTTT
cdr3_aa: CASRGGTDTQYF
j_call: TRBJ2-3
clone_size: many
v_call: TRBV6-5
d_call: -

cdr3_nt: TGTGCCTGGAGGGAGAGGGAGTGGGGGACTACCGATCTAAATACGCAGTATTTT
cdr3_aa: CAWREREWGTTDLNTQYF
j_call: TRBJ2-3
clone_size: few
v_call: TRBV30
d_call: TRBD2

cdr3_nt: TGCGCCTGCAGTGAGGGGTATATAGCTGAAAAACTGTTTTTT
cdr3_aa: CACSEGYIAEKLFF
j_call: TRBJ1-4
clone_size: -
v_call: TRBV4-3
d_call: -

cdr3_nt: TGCAGTGCTCAAGACCTACAGCGCCTGCGAACCGAAGCTTTCTTT
cdr3_aa: CSAQDLQRLRTEAFF
j_call: TRBJ1-1
clone_size: many
v_call: TRBV20-1
d_call: -

cdr3_nt: TGTGCCAGCAGGTCAGGTGGGGAAGGCTACCACTTGCAGTACTTC
cdr3_aa: CASRSGGEGYHLQYF
j_call: TRBJ2-7
clone_size: -
v_call: TRBV9
d_call: -

cdr3_nt: TGTGCCAGCAGCGTGGGACTAGACTCCTACGAGCAGTACTTC
cdr3_aa: CASSVGLDSYEQYF
j_call: TRBJ2-7
clone_size: -
v_call: TRBV5-5
d_call: TRBD2

cdr3_nt: TGCGCCAGCAGCCAAGATCTTGGACAGTTCTATGGCTACACCTTC
cdr3_aa: CASSQDLGQFYGYTF
j_call: TRBJ1-2
clone_size: -
v_call: TRBV7-9
d_call: -

cdr3_nt: TGTGCCATCAGTCCGCGGGATGGGGTACTGAACACTGAAGCTTTCTTT
cdr3_aa: CAISPRDGVLNTEAFF
j_call: TRBJ1-1
clone_size: -
v_call: TRBV11-3
d_call: -

cdr3_nt: TGCAGTGCTAGCAGAGTGAACACTGAAGCTGAAGCTTTCTTT
cdr3_aa: CSASRVNTEAEAFF
j_call: TRBJ1-1
clone_size: once
v_call: TRBV20-1
d_call: -

cdr3_nt: TGTGCCACCAGCAGAATGGACAGAAGAACGGACACTGAAGCTTTCTTT
cdr3_aa: CATSRMDRRTDTEAFF
j_call: TRBJ1-1
clone_size: -
v_call: TRBV15
d_call: -

cdr3_nt: TGTGCCAGCAGCTTGGCGGGGCCACTTACAGATACGCAGTATTTT
cdr3_aa: CASSLAGPLTDTQYF
j_call: TRBJ2-3
clone_size: many
v_call: TRBV5-8
d_call: -

cdr3_nt: TGCGGCATCAGTGAGTGGAGGGCTGGCTACACCTTC
cdr3_aa: CGISEWRAGYTF
j_call: TRBJ1-2
clone_size: -
v_call: TRBV10-3
d_call: -

cdr3_nt: TGTGCCAGCAGCTTGTTTAAGGGGGGTCAAGAGACCCAGTACTTC
cdr3_aa: CASSLFKGGQETQYF
j_call: TRBJ2-5
clone_size: -
v_call: TRBV5-5
d_call: -

cdr3_nt: TGCAGTGCTAGAGCGGCGGGGAGACCCAGTCAGCCCCAGCATTTT
cdr3_aa: CSARAAGRPSQPQHF
j_call: TRBJ1-5
clone_size: many
v_call: TRBV20-1
d_call: -

cdr3_nt: TGTGCCAGCAGTAACAGGGGTAGCTCCTGGGAGCAGTACTTC
cdr3_aa: CASSNRGSSWEQYF
j_call: TRBJ2-7
clone_size: -
v_call: TRBV7-3
d_call: TRBD1

cdr3_nt: TGTGCCAGCAGCTTAACGTCGGGGATTGGCACAGATACGCAGTATTTT
cdr3_aa: CASSLTSGIGTDTQYF
j_call: TRBJ2-3
clone_size: -
v_call: TRBV7-3
d_call: -

cdr3_nt: TGTGCCAGCAGCCCCGGGGACAGCTTCCCTCCTACGAACTTC
cdr3_aa: CASSPGDSFPPTNF
j_call: TRBJ2-7
clone_size: once
v_call: TRBV7-4
d_call: TRBD1

cdr3_nt: TGTGCCAGCAGTAGAAGCAGGGGAGCCACCGGGGAGCTGTTTTTT
cdr3_aa: CASSRSRGATGELFF
j_call: TRBJ2-2
clone_size: many
v_call: TRBV6-1
d_call: -

cdr3_nt: TGTGCCACCAGTGACAGCGGCTTAGGAGGGAACTACGAGCAGTACTTC
cdr3_aa: CATSDSGLGGNYEQYF
j_call: TRBJ2-7
clone_size: -
v_call: TRBV24-1
d_call: -

cdr3_nt: TGCAGTGCTAGAGGGCTCAGGGCTAGTTGCTACACCTTC
cdr3_aa: CSARGLRASCYTF
j_call: TRBJ1-2
clone_size: -
v_call: TRBV20-1
d_call: -

cdr3_nt: TGTGCCAGCAGCCCCGGGTGGAGAGCCCGTCAGCCCCAGCATTTT
cdr3_aa: CASSPGWRARQPQHF
j_call: TRBJ1-5
clone_size: -
v_call: TRBV9
d_call: -

cdr3_nt: TGCAGTACCACAATAAGAGGTTTCTCTGAAGCTTTCTTT
cdr3_aa: CSTTIRGFSEAFF
j_call: TRBJ1-1
clone_size: -
v_call: TRBV20-1
d_call: -

cdr3_nt: TGTGCCATCAGTGATGTGCTAGAATATTCTGGGGCCAACGTCCTGACTTTC
cdr3_aa: CAISDVLEYSGANVLTF
j_call: TRBJ2-6
clone_size: many
v_call: TRBV10-3
d_call: -

cdr3_nt: TGTGCCAGCAGCCCAAACGGGGATGGGAAGACCCAGTACTTC
cdr3_aa: CASSPNGDGKTQYF
j_call: TRBJ2-5
clone_size: -
v_call: TRBV5-1
d_call: -

cdr3_nt: TGTGCCAGCAGTTTGGGGCGGTGGGACTACGAGCAGTACTTC
cdr3_aa: CASSLGRWDYEQYF
j_call: TRBJ2-7
clone_size: -
v_call: TRBV6-6
d_call: -

cdr3_nt: TGTGCCAGTATCGGGACTGCTAACTATGGCTACACCTTC
cdr3_aa: CASIGTANYGYTF
j_call: TRBJ1-2
clone_size: -
v_call: TRBV19
d_call: -

cdr3_nt: TGTGCCACCAGCAAAGGAACAGCGAGCTCCTACGAGCAGTACTTC
cdr3_aa: CATSKGTASSYEQYF
j_call: TRBJ2-7
clone_size: -
v_call: TRBV15
d_call: -

cdr3_nt: TGTGCCAGTGGGTTTTCGATGAACACTGAAGCTTTCTTT
cdr3_aa: CASGFSMNTEAFF
j_call: TRBJ1-1
clone_size: many
v_call: TRBV6-1
d_call: -